This section outlines one T cell receptor beta chain sequence together with its context. This sample stems from a study of control samples from healthy donors and cancer patients. Some clones are missing from TCRdb's copy, which holds only in-frame ones; the method was immunoSEQ multiplex PCR. Seen here are fewer than 200,000 clones, 85% to 90% observed once, and the top ten hold approximately 12%. The TCR was taken from a young man in good health. Sequences were obtained from blood.

The DNA for the CDR3 is TGTGCCAGCAGCTTAGCGGCCTTACCCACAGATACGCAGTATTTT. Its translation: CASSLAALPTDTQYF. The J gene is TRBJ2-3, the V gene TRBV7-9; no clear D. The CDR3 spans 15 residues. Trimming took 0 bases from V and 2 from J, leaving 9 bases between them. CDR1 is SEHNR, CDR2 FQNEAQ, per germline (reference sequence).